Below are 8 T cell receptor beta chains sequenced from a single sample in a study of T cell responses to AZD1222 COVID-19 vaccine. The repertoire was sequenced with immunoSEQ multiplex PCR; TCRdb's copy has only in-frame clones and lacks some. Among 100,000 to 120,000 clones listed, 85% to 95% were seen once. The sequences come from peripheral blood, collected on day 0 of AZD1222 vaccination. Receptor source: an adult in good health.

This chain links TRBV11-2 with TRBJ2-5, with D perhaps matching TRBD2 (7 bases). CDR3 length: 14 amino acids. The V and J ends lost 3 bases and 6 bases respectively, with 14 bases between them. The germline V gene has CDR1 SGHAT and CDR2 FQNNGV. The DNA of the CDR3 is TGTGCCAGCAGCTTCGGAGGGGGGGCGAAGACCCAGTACTTC. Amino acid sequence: CASSFGGGAKTQYF.

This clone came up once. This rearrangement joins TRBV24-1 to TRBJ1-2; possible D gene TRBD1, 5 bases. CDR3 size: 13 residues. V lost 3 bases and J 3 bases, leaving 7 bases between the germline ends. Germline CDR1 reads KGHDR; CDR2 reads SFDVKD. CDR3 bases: TGTGCCACCAGTGATCCAGGGTACTATGGCTACACCTTC. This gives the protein CATSDPGYYGYTF.

CDR3 in amino acids: CASSLSGGASREKLFF. In DNA, the CDR3 is TGTGCCAGCAGCTTGTCAGGCGGGGCGAGCCGGGAAAAACTGTTTTTT. The gene calls are TRBV5-4 and TRBJ1-4; the D gene is possibly TRBD1 (5 bases). Germline V gene sequence: CDR1 SGHNT, CDR2 YYREEE (reference sequence). The CDR3 loop spans 16 amino acids. V lost 1 base and J 8 bases, leaving 18 bases between the germline ends.

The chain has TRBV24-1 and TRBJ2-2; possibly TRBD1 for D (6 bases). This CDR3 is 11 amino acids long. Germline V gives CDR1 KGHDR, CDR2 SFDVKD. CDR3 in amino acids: CASGDGGELFF. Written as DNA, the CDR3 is TGTGCTTCAGGGGACGGCGGGGAGCTGTTTTTT.

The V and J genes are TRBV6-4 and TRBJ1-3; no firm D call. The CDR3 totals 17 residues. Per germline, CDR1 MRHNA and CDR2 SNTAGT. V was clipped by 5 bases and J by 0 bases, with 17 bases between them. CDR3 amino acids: CASSPRNARSSGNTIYF. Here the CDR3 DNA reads TGTGCCAGCAGTCCCCGGAATGCAAGAAGCTCTGGAAACACCATATATTTT.

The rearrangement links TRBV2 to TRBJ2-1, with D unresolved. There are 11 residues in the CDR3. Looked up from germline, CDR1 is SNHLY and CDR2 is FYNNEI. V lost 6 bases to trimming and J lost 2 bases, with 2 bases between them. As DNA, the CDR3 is TGTGCCAGCAGCACCTACAATGAGCAGTTCTTC. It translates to CASSTYNEQFF.

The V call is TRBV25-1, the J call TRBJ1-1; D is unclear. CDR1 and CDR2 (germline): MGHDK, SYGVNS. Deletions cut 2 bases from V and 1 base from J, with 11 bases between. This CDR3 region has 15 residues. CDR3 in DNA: TGTGCCAGCAGTGAAAGGGCCTTGGGGAACACTGAAGCTTTCTTT. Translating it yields CASSERALGNTEAFF.

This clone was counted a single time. CDR3 sequence (DNA): TGCAGTGCTAGTCGGGCAGGTGAGAATTCACCCCTCCACTTT. This translates into CSASRAGENSPLHF. The chain employs TRBV20-1 and TRBJ1-6; D is uncertain. The CDR3 is 14 residues long. Germline loops: CDR1 DFQATT, CDR2 SNEGSKA (reference sequence). The ends were cut back, 3 bases at V and 7 bases at J, with 13 bases in the middle.